These 2 T cell receptor beta chains were sequenced from one sample in a study of T cells of healthy individuals. TCRdb re-called the 5' RACE reads through MiXCR, storing one row per CDR3 protein. The sample lists 55,000 to 65,000 distinct CDR3 sequences; roughly 15% were seen once. These receptors came from a human donor in good health.

The gene calls are TRBV9 and TRBJ2-2; TRBD2 matches 8 bases. Germline-derived CDR1 and CDR2 are SGDLS and YYNGEE. The V and J ends lost 4 bases and 4 bases, in that order; junction bases with no gene match: 6. The CDR3 runs to 15 residues. CDR3: CASSFSGSGTGELFF. CDR3 nucleotides: TGTGCCAGCAGCTTCAGCGGGAGTGGCACCGGGGAGCTGTTTTTT.

This clonotype was recorded many times. The V and J genes are TRBV7-2 and TRBJ2-1; D is undetermined. Germline CDR1 reads SGHTA; CDR2 reads FQGNSA. The V and J ends lost 5 bases and 5 bases respectively, with 13 bases between them. The CDR3 has 14 amino acids. In nucleotides, the CDR3 is TGTGCCAGCAGCCCTGGACCTCCCAACAATGAGCAGTTCTTC. This encodes CASSPGPPNNEQFF.